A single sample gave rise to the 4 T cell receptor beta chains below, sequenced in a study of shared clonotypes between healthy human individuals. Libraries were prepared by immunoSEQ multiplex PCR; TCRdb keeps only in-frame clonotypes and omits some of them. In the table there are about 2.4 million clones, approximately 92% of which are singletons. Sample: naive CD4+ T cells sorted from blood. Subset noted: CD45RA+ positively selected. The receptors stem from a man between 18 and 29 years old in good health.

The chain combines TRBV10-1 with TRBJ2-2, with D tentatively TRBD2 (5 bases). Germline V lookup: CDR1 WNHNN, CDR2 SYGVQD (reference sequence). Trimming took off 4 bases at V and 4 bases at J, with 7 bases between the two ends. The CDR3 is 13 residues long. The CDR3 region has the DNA TGCGCCAGCAGTGGACTATTCACCGGGGAGCTGTTTTTT. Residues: CASSGLFTGELFF.

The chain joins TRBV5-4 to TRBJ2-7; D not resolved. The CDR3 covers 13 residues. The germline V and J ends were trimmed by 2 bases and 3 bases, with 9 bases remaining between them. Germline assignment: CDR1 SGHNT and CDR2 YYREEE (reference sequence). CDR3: CASSLGWDYEQYF. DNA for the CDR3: TGTGCCAGCAGCTTAGGGTGGGACTACGAGCAGTACTTC.

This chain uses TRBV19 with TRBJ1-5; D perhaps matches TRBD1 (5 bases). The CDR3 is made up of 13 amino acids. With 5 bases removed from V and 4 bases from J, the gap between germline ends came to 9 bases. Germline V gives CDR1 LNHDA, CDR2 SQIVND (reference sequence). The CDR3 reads CASSGAGNQPQHF. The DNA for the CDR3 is TGTGCCAGTAGTGGGGCAGGGAATCAGCCCCAGCATTTT.

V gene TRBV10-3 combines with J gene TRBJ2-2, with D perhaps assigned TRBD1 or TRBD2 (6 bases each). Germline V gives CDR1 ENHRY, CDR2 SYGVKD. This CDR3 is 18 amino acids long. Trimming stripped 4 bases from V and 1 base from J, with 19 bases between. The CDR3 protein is CAISAGGMGGRNTGELFF. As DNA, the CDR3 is TGTGCCATCAGTGCTGGCGGGATGGGGGGCAGGAACACCGGGGAGCTGTTTTTT.